What follows are 4 T cell receptor beta chains derived from one specimen sequenced in a study of OX40 agonist ivuxolimab in advanced cancers. The repertoire was sequenced with immunoSEQ multiplex PCR; TCRdb's copy has only in-frame clones and lacks some. The sample carries roughly 50,000 clones, roughly 77% recorded once. The source was CD4+ or CD8+ T cells sorted from blood, collected in a trial of the OX40 agonist ivuxolimab. The receptor set was obtained from an adult with an advanced solid tumor such as melanoma, head and neck, liver or kidney cancer.

The rearrangement joins TRBV5-1 to TRBJ1-3; TRBD1 agrees at 7 bases. The CDR3 is 18 residues long. Per germline, CDR1 SGHRS and CDR2 YFSETQ. The junction had 15 bases not matched to a gene; V was cut back by 4 bases and J by 2 bases. In DNA, the CDR3 is TGCGCCAGCAGCGCAAATCCAGACAGCCAGGGGGCTGGAAACACCATATATTTT. It is translated as CASSANPDSQGAGNTIYF.

V usage is TRBV5-8 and J usage is TRBJ2-1; TRBD1 matches at 7 bases. Germline CDR1 SGHTS, CDR2 YDEGEE. V shed 1 base, J shed 1 base, and the junction held 2 bases outside the gene matches. The CDR3 sequence is 15 residues long. The CDR3 is CASSLYRGSYNEQFF. The CDR3 nucleotides are TGTGCCAGCAGCTTGTACAGGGGTTCCTACAATGAGCAGTTCTTC. Together with reference TRBV5-8 and TRBJ2-1, the CDR3 gives the full variable domain: EAGVTQSPTHLIKTRGQQATLRCSPISGHTSVYWYQQALGLGLQFLLWYDEGEERNRGNFPPRFSGRQFPNYSSELNVNALELEDSALYLCASSLYRGSYNEQFFGPGTRLTVL.

A few counts support this clone. The chain couples TRBV30 to TRBJ1-1; D remains unclear. The CDR3 spans 13 residues. Germline CDR1 and CDR2: GTSNPN and SVGIG (reference sequence). With 3 bases removed from V and 5 bases from J, the gap between germline ends came to 13 bases. The CDR3 loop reads CAWRVGLGTEAFF. As DNA, the CDR3 is TGTGCCTGGAGGGTCGGCCTAGGGACTGAAGCTTTCTTT.

The chain uses TRBV5-1 and TRBJ1-4; TRBD1 matches 7 bases. Germline loops: CDR1 SGHRS, CDR2 YFSETQ. The trim removed 3 bases at V and 10 bases at J, leaving 9 bases unmatched. The CDR3 is 14 residues long. The CDR3 sequence is CASSSGGTARKLFF. In DNA form, the CDR3 reads TGCGCCAGCAGCTCGGGGGGGACAGCCCGAAAACTGTTTTTT.